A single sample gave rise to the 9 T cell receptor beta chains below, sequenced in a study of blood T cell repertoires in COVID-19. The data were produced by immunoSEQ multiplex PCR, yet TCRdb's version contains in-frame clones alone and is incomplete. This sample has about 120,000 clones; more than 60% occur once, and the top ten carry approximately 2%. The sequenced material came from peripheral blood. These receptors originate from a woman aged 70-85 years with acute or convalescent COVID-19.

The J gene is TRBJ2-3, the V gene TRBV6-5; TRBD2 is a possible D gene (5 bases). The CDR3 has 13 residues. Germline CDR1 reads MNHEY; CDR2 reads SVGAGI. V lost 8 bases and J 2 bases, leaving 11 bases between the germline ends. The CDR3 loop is CASGREYTDTQYF. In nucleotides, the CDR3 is TGTGCCAGCGGTAGGGAGTACACAGATACGCAGTATTTT.

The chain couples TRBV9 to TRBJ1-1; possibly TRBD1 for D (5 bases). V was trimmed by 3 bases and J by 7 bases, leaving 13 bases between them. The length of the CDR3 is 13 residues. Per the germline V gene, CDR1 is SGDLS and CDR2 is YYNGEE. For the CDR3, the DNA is TGTGCCAGCAGCGATCTTACAGGTCGTGAAGCTTTCTTT. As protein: CASSDLTGREAFF.

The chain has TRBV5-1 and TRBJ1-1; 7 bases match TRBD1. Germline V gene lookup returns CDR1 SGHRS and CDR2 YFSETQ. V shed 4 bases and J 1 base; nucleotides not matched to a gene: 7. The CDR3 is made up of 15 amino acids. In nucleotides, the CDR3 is TGCGCCAGCAGCGTTTACAGGGGACGGAACACTGAAGCTTTCTTT. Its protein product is CASSVYRGRNTEAFF.

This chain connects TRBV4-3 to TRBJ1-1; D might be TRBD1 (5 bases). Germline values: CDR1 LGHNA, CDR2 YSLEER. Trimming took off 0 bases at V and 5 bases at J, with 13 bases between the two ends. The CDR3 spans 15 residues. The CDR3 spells CASSQEVKGRTEAFF. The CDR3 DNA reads TGCGCCAGCAGCCAAGAGGTGAAGGGGAGGACTGAAGCTTTCTTT.

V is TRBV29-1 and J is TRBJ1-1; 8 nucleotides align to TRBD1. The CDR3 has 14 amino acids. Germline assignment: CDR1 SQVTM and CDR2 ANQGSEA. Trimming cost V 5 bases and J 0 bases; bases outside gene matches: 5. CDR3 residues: CSVRTGRMNTEAFF. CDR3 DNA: TGCAGCGTTCGGACAGGGAGGATGAACACTGAAGCTTTCTTT. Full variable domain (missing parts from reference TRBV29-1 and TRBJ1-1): SAVISQKPSRDICQRGTSLTIQCQVDSQVTMMFWYRQQPGQSLTLIATANQGSEATYESGFVIDKFPISRPNLTFSTLTVSNMSPEDSSIYLCSVRTGRMNTEAFFGQGTRLTVV.

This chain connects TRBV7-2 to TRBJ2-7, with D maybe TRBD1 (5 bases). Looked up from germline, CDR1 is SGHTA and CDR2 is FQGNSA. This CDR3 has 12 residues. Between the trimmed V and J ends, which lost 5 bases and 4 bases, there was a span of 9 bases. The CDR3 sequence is CASSQDRYEQYF. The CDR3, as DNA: TGTGCCAGCAGCCAAGACAGATACGAGCAGTACTTC. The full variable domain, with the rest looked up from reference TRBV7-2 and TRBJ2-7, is GAGVSQSPSNKVTEKGKDVELRCDPISGHTALYWYRQSLGQGLEFLIYFQGNSAPDKSGLPSDRFSAERTGGSVSTLTIQRTQQEDSAVYLCASSQDRYEQYFGPGTRLTVT.

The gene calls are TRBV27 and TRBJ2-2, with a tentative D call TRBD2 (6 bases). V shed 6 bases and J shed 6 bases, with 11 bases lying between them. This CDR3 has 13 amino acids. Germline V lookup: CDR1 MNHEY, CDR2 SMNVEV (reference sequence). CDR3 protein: CASSRGGAGELFF. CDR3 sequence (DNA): TGTGCCAGCAGCCGCGGAGGGGCCGGGGAGCTGTTTTTT.

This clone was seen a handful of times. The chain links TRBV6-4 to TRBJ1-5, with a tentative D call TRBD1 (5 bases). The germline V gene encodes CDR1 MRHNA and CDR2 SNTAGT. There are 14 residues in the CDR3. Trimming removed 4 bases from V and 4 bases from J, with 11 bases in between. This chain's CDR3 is CASSVVAGNQPQHF. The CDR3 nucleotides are TGTGCCAGCAGTGTGGTGGCAGGGAATCAGCCCCAGCATTTT.

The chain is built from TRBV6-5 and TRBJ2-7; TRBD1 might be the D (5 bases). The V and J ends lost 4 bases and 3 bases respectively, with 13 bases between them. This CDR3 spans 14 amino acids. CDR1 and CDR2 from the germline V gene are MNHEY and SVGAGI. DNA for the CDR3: TGTGCCAGCAGTTCCCAGGGTTGGGGCTACGAGCAGTACTTC. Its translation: CASSSQGWGYEQYF.